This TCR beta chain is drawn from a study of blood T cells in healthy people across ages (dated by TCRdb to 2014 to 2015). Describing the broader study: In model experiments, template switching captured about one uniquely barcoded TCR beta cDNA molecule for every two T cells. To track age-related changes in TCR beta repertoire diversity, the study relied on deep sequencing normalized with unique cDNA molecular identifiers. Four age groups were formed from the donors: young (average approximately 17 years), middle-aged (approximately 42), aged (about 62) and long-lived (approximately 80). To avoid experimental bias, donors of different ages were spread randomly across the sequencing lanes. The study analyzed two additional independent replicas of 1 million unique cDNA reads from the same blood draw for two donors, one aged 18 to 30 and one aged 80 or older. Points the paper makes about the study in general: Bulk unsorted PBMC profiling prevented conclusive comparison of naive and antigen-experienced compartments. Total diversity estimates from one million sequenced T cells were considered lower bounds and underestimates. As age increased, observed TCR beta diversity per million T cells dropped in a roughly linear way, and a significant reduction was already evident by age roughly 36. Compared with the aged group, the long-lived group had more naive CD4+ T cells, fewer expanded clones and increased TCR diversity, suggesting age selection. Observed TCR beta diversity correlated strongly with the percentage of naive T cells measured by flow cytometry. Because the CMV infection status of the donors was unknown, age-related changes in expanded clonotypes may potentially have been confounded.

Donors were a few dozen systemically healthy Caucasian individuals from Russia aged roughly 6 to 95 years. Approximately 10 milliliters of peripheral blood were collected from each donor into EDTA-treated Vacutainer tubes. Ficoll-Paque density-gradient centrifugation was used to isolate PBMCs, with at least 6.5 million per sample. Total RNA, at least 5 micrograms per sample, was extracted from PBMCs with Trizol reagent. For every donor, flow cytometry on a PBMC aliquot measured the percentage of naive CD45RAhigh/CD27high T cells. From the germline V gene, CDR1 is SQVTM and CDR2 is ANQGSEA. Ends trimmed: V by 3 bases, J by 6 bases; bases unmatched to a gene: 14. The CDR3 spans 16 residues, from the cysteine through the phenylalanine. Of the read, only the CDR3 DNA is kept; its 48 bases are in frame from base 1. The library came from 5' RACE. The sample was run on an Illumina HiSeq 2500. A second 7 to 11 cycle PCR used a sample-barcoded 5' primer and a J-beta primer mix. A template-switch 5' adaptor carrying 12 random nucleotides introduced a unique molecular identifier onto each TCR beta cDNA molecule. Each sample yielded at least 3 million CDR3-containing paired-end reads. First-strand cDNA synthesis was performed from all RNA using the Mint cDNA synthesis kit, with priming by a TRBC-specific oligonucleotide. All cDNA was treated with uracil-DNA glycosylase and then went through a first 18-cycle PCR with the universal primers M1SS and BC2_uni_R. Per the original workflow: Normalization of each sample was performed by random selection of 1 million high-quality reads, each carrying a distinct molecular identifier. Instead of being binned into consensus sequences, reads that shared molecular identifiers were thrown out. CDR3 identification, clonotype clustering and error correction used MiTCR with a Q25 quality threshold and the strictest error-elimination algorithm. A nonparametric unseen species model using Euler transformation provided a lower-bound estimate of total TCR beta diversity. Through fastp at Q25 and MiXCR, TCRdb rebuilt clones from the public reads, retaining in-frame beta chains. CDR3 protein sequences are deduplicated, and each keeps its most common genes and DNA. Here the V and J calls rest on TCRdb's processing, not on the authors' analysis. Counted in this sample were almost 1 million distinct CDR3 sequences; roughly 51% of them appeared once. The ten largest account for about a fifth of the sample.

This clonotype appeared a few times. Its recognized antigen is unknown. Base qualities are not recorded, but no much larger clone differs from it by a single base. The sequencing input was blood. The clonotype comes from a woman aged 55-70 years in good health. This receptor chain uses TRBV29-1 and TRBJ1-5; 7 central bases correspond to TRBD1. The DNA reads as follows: TGCAGCGTTGAGTCACTATTGAAGGGGGCTGGTCAGCCCCAGCATTTT. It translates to CSVESLLKGAGQPQHF.